These 31 T cell receptor beta chains came from one sample sequenced in a study of T cells in Graves' hyperthyroidism and ophthalmopathy. TCR beta CDR3 sequences were amplified from RNA transcripts. The TCR CDR3 first-round RT-PCR relied on the HTBI primer set. Each CDR3 protein is one row after TCRdb ran MiXCR on the multiplex PCR reads. The sample consists of about 700,000 distinct CDR3 sequences, 14% of them appearing once. The sequencing sample was made of blood. These receptor sequences come from a woman aged 18-30 years with Graves' hyperthyroidism.

J is TRBJ1-5 and V is TRBV24-1; tentative D call: TRBD1 (6 bases). Looked up from germline, CDR1 is KGHDR and CDR2 is SFDVKD. The CDR3 contains 14 residues. Trimming stripped 9 bases from V and 3 bases from J, with 14 bases between. The CDR3 reads CATSRGGNNQPQHF. CDR3 nucleotides: TGTGCCACCTCAAGGGGGGGGAACAATCAGCCCCAGCATTTT.

This clonotype was counted at least ten times. This sequence joins TRBV18 and TRBJ2-5, with 14 bases aligning to TRBD2. CDR1 is KGHSH and CDR2 is LQKENI in the germline V gene. There are 15 residues in the CDR3. Trimming took 6 bases from V and 3 from J; bases not matched to a gene: 3. The CDR3 bases are TGTGCCAGCTCCCAGGGACTAGCGGGAGAAGAGACCCAGTACTTC. It translates to CASSQGLAGEETQYF.

V gene TRBV6-5 combines with J gene TRBJ2-2; 9 bases fit TRBD1. This CDR3 has 17 residues. The germline gives CDR1 MNHEY, CDR2 SVGAGI. V lost 2 bases, J lost 6 bases, and 10 bases stayed unmatched. CDR3 coding DNA: TGTGCCAGCAGTTACAACCCGGGACAGGGCAGGTCCGGGGAGCTGTTTTTT. It is translated as CASSYNPGQGRSGELFF.

The rearrangement joins TRBV6-1 to TRBJ2-2; TRBD1 aligns across 10 bases. Per germline, CDR1 MNHNS and CDR2 SASEGT. V was clipped by 7 bases and J by 8 bases; unmatched bases: 10. CDR3 length equals 15 residues. The CDR3 loop reads CASTLDRGWGGELFF. The CDR3 DNA follows: TGTGCCAGCACCCTGGACAGGGGGTGGGGAGGGGAGCTGTTTTTT.

This clonotype was seen many times. The V and J genes are TRBV6-1 and TRBJ1-6; D unclear. The CDR3 sequence is 15 residues long. The V and J ends lost 5 bases and 10 bases respectively, with 18 bases between them. CDR1 MNHNS and CDR2 SASEGT come from the germline V gene. The CDR3 is CASSYNRPVDSPLHF. The CDR3 nucleotides are TGTGCCAGCAGTTATAACCGGCCGGTGGACTCACCCCTCCACTTT.

This clonotype was counted a few times. V gene TRBV19 combines with J gene TRBJ1-5, with TRBD1 matching over 7 bases. The CDR3 length is 15 residues. Germline V gene sequence: CDR1 LNHDA, CDR2 SQIVND (reference sequence). Trimming removed 3 bases from V and 3 bases from J; junction bases left unmatched: 5. The CDR3 region is CASSMWDSLNQPQHF. The CDR3 region has the DNA TGTGCCAGTAGTATGTGGGACAGCCTCAATCAGCCCCAGCATTTT.

This clonotype was observed many times. The chain recombines TRBV20-1 with TRBJ1-5; a possible D gene is TRBD1 (5 bases). This CDR3 has 13 residues. Looked up from germline, CDR1 is DFQATT and CDR2 is SNEGSKA (reference sequence). Trimming took off 6 bases at V and 5 bases at J, with 14 bases between the two ends. This CDR3 is CSAIRQPDQPQHF. The DNA for the CDR3 is TGCAGTGCCATTAGACAGCCGGATCAGCCCCAGCATTTT.

This clonotype was counted many times. The CDR3 is CATSGRGDTQYF. CDR3 coding DNA: TGTGCCACCAGCGGTAGGGGCGATACGCAGTATTTT. The rearrangement joins TRBV15 to TRBJ2-3; D might be TRBD1 (5 bases). V was shortened by 5 bases and J by 6 bases, with 9 bases between the two germline ends. Germline assignment: CDR1 LNHNV and CDR2 YYDKDF (reference sequence). The CDR3 has 12 amino acids.

This clonotype was observed at least ten times. The rearrangement links TRBV20-1 to TRBJ2-1; D is perhaps TRBD1 (6 bases). The CDR3 runs to 17 residues. Trimming took 0 bases from V and 3 from J, leaving 18 bases between them. CDR1 and CDR2 from the germline V gene are DFQATT and SNEGSKA (reference sequence). The CDR3 protein is CSARETRGTRNYNEQFF. CDR3 coding DNA: TGCAGTGCTAGAGAAACACGAGGGACACGTAACTACAATGAGCAGTTCTTC.

Comment on this clonotype: This may be a read error, as it is one base from a much larger clone. This rearrangement joins TRBV2 to TRBJ2-7; 8 bases map to TRBD1. Germline CDR1 is SNHLY and CDR2 is FYNNEI. CDR3 length: 16 residues. The DNA of the CDR3 is TGTGCCTGCAGTGGCCCTCAGGGACAGGTGAACTACGAGCAGTACTTC. Encoded protein: CACSGPQGQVNYEQYF.

This clonotype has just a few counts. V is TRBV5-1 and J is TRBJ2-1, with 7 bases matching TRBD1. CDR1 is SGHRS and CDR2 is YFSETQ in the germline V gene. There are 15 residues in the CDR3. V was pared by 4 bases and J by 2 bases, with 6 bases of the junction left unmatched. The DNA for the CDR3 is TGCGCCAGCAGCCCAGACAGGGCCGCCTACAATGAGCAGTTCTTC. Protein: CASSPDRAAYNEQFF.

The rearrangement uses TRBV7-9 and TRBJ2-1; TRBD2 aligns across 8 bases. The germline gives CDR1 SEHNR, CDR2 FQNEAQ (reference sequence). V shed 6 bases and J 9 bases; nucleotides not matched to a gene: 10. The length of the CDR3 is 14 residues. The DNA of the CDR3 is TGTGCCAGCAGTTCTAGCGGGCAAGGGGGTGAGCAGTTCTTC. This sequence encodes CASSSSGQGGEQFF. The whole variable domain, filled in from reference TRBV7-9 and TRBJ2-1, reads DTGVSQNPRHKITKRGQNVTFRCDPISEHNRLYWYRQTLGQGPEFLTYFQNEAQLEKSRLLSDRFSAERPKGSFSTLEIQRTEQGDSAMYLCASSSSGQGGEQFFGPGTRLTVL.

This clonotype showed up many times. The chain joins TRBV6-1 to TRBJ2-3; D ambiguous. Trimming took off 3 bases at V and 1 base at J, with 14 bases between the two ends. CDR1 is MNHNS and CDR2 is SASEGT in the germline V gene. CDR3 size: 16 residues. CDR3 residues: CASSEIGTSGTDTQYF. The DNA for the CDR3 is TGTGCCAGCAGTGAGATAGGAACCTCGGGCACAGATACGCAGTATTTT.

A word on this clonotype: This may come from a read error, since a much larger clone is one base off. The chain uses TRBV7-3 and TRBJ2-2; a possible D gene is TRBD1 (6 bases). This CDR3 is built from 15 residues. From germline, CDR1 is SGHTA and CDR2 FQGTGA. DNA of the CDR3: TGTGCCAGCAGCTCACAGGGTTCGAACGCCGGGGAGCTGTTTTTT. Its translation is CASSSQGSNAGELFF.

At least ten counts were recorded for this clonotype. The J gene is TRBJ1-4, the V gene TRBV2; the match to TRBD1 covers 9 bases. CDR1 and CDR2 from the germline V gene are SNHLY and FYNNEI. The CDR3 contains 14 residues. With V trimmed by 6 bases and J by 7 bases, 6 bases remained unmatched. The CDR3: CASRGTGQIEKLFF. Here the CDR3 DNA reads TGTGCCAGCAGGGGGACAGGGCAGATTGAAAAACTGTTTTTT.

This clonotype was found a few times. DNA of the CDR3: TGTGCCAGCAAAACAGGGGCCGATCCCTACGAGCAGTACTTC. Its translation is CASKTGADPYEQYF. The chain is built from TRBV7-9 and TRBJ2-7; TRBD1 matches 7 bases. Germline assignment: CDR1 SEHNR and CDR2 FQNEAQ (reference sequence). V shed 7 bases and J 2 bases; nucleotides not matched to a gene: 8. The CDR3 spans 14 residues. Complete variable domain (other parts from reference TRBV7-9 and TRBJ2-7): DTGVSQNPRHKITKRGQNVTFRCDPISEHNRLYWYRQTLGQGPEFLTYFQNEAQLEKSRLLSDRFSAERPKGSFSTLEIQRTEQGDSAMYLCASKTGADPYEQYFGPGTRLTVT.

This clonotype was detected only a few times. The CDR3 reads CASSPVSVMNEQYF. As DNA, the CDR3 is TGCGCCAGCAGCCCCGTATCTGTTATGAACGAGCAGTACTTC. V gene TRBV5-1 combines with J gene TRBJ2-7; no clear D gene. From germline, CDR1 is SGHRS and CDR2 YFSETQ. The CDR3 runs to 14 residues. Trimming stripped 4 bases from V and 5 bases from J, with 16 bases between.

This clonotype was picked up many times. V gene TRBV30 combines with J gene TRBJ2-4; possibly TRBD2 for D (5 bases). From germline, CDR1 is GTSNPN and CDR2 SVGIG (reference sequence). The CDR3 is made up of 14 amino acids. Trimming took 4 bases from V and 0 from J, leaving 10 bases between them. The CDR3 DNA reads TGTGCCTGGACGGGGTATCTAGCCAAAAACATTCAGTACTTC. Translation gives CAWTGYLAKNIQYF.

Ten or more counts support this clonotype. The genes are TRBV20-1 and TRBJ2-3; D is undetermined. The CDR3 consists of 13 residues. The germline V gene has CDR1 DFQATT and CDR2 SNEGSKA (reference sequence). V was cut by 2 bases and J by 2 bases, with 8 bases left in between. The CDR3 nucleotides read TGCAGTGCTAGACCCCAAGACACAGATACGCAGTATTTT. Amino acids: CSARPQDTDTQYF.

A few counts support this clonotype. The rearrangement joins TRBV5-1 to TRBJ2-5; either TRBD1 or TRBD2 may fit D (5 bases each). Germline CDR1 SGHRS, CDR2 YFSETQ. The CDR3 is made up of 14 amino acids. V lost 2 bases to trimming and J lost 2 bases, with 10 bases between them. DNA of the CDR3: TGCGCCAGCAGCTTCCCGGGACGACAAGAGACCCAGTACTTC. Translated, it gives CASSFPGRQETQYF.

This clonotype showed up just a few times. The gene calls are TRBV7-2 and TRBJ2-2, with 8 nucleotides matching TRBD1. J lost 2 bases, V lost 5 bases, and 22 bases had no gene match. Germline V lookup: CDR1 SGHTA, CDR2 FQGNSA. CDR3 size: 21 residues. DNA for the CDR3: TGTGCCAGCAGCCCAAAGCAGATACGGTCACGGACAGGGCGAAACACCGGGGAGCTGTTTTTT. It yields the protein CASSPKQIRSRTGRNTGELFF.

The chain recombines TRBV5-8 with TRBJ2-4; D remains ambiguous. The CDR3 loop spans 17 amino acids. V lost 4 bases to trimming and J lost 1 base, with 18 bases between them. Germline CDR1 SGHTS, CDR2 YDEGEE. The CDR3 DNA reads as TGTGCCAGCAGCCTTGGTGACCTTTTTAGGGCCAAAAACATTCAGTACTTC. This translates into CASSLGDLFRAKNIQYF.

This clonotype was counted a few times. A much larger clone sits a single nucleotide away, making a read error possible. V gene TRBV20-1 combines with J gene TRBJ2-3; D might be TRBD1 or TRBD2, each matching 5 bases. The CDR3 spans 15 residues. The germline CDR1 and CDR2 sequences are DFQATT and SNEGSKA (reference sequence). The CDR3 DNA reads TGCAGTGCCCGAAATGGGGGAGTTGGCACAGATGCGCAGTATTTT. It codes for CSARNGGVGTDAQYF.

This clonotype was found many times. The chain recombines TRBV5-1 with TRBJ2-7; D is undetermined. Germline V gene data show CDR1 as SGHRS and CDR2 as YFSETQ. The CDR3 is made up of 13 amino acids. V lost 1 base and J lost 3, with 8 bases in between. The CDR3 here is CASSLLNSYEQYF. In DNA form, the CDR3 reads TGCGCCAGCAGCTTGCTAAACAGCTACGAGCAGTACTTC.

The gene calls are TRBV11-2 and TRBJ2-7; D may be TRBD2 (5 bases). V shed 1 base and J shed 4 bases, with 14 bases lying between them. The CDR3 covers 15 residues. From germline, CDR1 is SGHAT and CDR2 FQNNGV. CDR3 bases: TGTGCCAGCAGCTTAGTAGCTACAGCGGCATACGAGCAGTACTTC. The encoded protein is CASSLVATAAYEQYF.

DNA of the CDR3: TGTGCCAGCAGCCCCCCCCGGGCTAGTTTCTACAATGAGCAGTTCTTC. Translating gives CASSPPRASFYNEQFF. V usage is TRBV11-2 and J usage is TRBJ2-1, with unresolved D. The V gene lost 5 bases and the J gene lost 3 bases, with 17 bases spanning the gap. There are 16 residues in the CDR3. Germline V lookup: CDR1 SGHAT, CDR2 FQNNGV.

This clonotype appeared many times. The CDR3 is CASKSGTYQPQHF. CDR3 sequence (DNA): TGTGCCAGCAAGTCAGGGACTTATCAGCCCCAGCATTTT. The rearrangement joins TRBV2 to TRBJ1-5, with D perhaps TRBD1 (5 bases). Germline values: CDR1 SNHLY, CDR2 FYNNEI. Trimming took 7 bases from V and 5 from J, leaving 12 bases between them. This CDR3 has 13 residues.

This clonotype was observed many times. This chain links TRBV18 with TRBJ2-7; 7 bases are a match to TRBD1. This CDR3 contains 14 residues. The J segment lost 3 bases and the V segment lost 3 bases, leaving 5 bases of the junction unmatched. Per the germline V gene, CDR1 is KGHSH and CDR2 is LQKENI. In nucleotides, the CDR3 is TGTGCCAGCTCACCGCCGGACAGGTTCTACGAGCAGTACTTC. This gives the protein CASSPPDRFYEQYF.

The sample holds many counts of this clonotype. The CDR3 nucleotides are TGTGCCAGCAGGTCTAGCGGGGGCACAGATACGCAGTATTTT. Translating gives CASRSSGGTDTQYF. The V call is TRBV2, the J call TRBJ2-3; 9 bases match TRBD2. Germline-derived CDR1 and CDR2 are SNHLY and FYNNEI. Trimming cost V 6 bases and J 1 base; bases outside gene matches: 2. CDR3 size: 14 residues.

V usage is TRBV27 and J usage is TRBJ1-4; no clear D gene. The ends were cut back, 5 bases at V and 5 bases at J, with 15 bases in the middle. The CDR3 covers 15 residues. Germline CDR1 and CDR2: MNHEY and SMNVEV (reference sequence). CDR3 residues: CASSLTRGVNEKLFF. CDR3 DNA sequence: TGTGCCAGCAGTCTCACCCGGGGTGTGAATGAAAAACTGTTTTTT.

This clonotype appeared many times. The rearrangement joins TRBV6-1 to TRBJ2-7; the D is unclear. The CDR3 has 11 amino acids. Germline V lookup: CDR1 MNHNS, CDR2 SASEGT. Trimming left V 4 bases short and J 6 bases short, with 7 bases between. The CDR3 nucleotides read TGTGCCAGCAGTGGTAACGGCGAGCAGTACTTC. It specifies CASSGNGEQYF.